This TCR beta chain was retrieved from a study of early stage breast cancer tumors. Study-wide context: Each sample averaged approximately 9.9-fold read coverage. Study-wide points: Chain pairing and CD4, CD8 or FOXP3 expression were not captured. Commonly generated sequences made up most enriched TCRB sequences shared between patients.

Regarding this clone: Its cognate antigen is unknown.

From germline, CDR1 is SGHNT and CDR2 YYREEE (reference sequence). Losses at the gene ends were 0 bases for V and 11 bases for J; bases not matched to a gene: 14. The CDR3 contains 16 residues. Sequencing was performed with immunoSEQ multiplex PCR; in TCRdb, only in-frame clones are kept and a portion is missing. The sample records about 48,000 clones, approximately 80% being singletons. Source material: blood. The TCR sequence derives from a person aged 45 to 60 with breast cancer. The chain recombines TRBV5-4 with TRBJ2-4; 7 bases map to TRBD1. CDR3 sequence reads: CASSLASEATGTVQYF. The CDR3 DNA reads TGTGCCAGCAGCTTGGCCTCCGAAGCGACAGGGACGGTTCAGTACTTC.